The rows below give T cell receptor beta chains drawn from one sample of a study of shared clonotypes between healthy human individuals. Only in-frame clones appear in the TCRdb table, and some are missing; sequencing was by immunoSEQ multiplex PCR. The repertoire consists of around 2.1 million clones, with about 93% occurring once and the leading ten covering 1.7%. The source material was naive CD8+ T cells from PBMCs. All receptors come from a man aged 18 to 30 in good health. Some clones in this sample may be carry-over from other donors' samples. The CDR3 runs from the conserved cysteine through the conserved F or W. The order of the fields is J gene, V gene, CDR3 protein.

>TRBJ1-1|TRBV10-3
CAISDRQLNTEAFF
>TRBJ2-2|TRBV13
CASSLGGGKAGELFF
>TRBJ1-1|TRBV28
CASSYRAHTEAFF
>TRBJ2-1|TRBV7-9
CASSPPTGSSYNEQFF
>TRBJ2-2|TRBV6-5
CAAGTGELFF
>TRBJ2-1|TRBV5-1
CASSLRSGEQFF
>TRBJ2-7|TRBV27
CASSPSAGVREQYF
>TRBJ2-7|TRBV14
CASAARAPGLVAYEQYF
>TRBJ2-7|TRBV25-1
CASSDFEQYF
>TRBJ1-2|TRBV2
CASSENPGQGNYGYTF
>TRBJ1-1|TRBV13
CASSLRQGINTEAFF
>TRBJ2-7|TRBV4-3
CASSTDRDFSYEQYF
>TRBJ2-1|TRBV7-8
CASSLVASPKYNEQFF
>TRBJ2-1|TRBV2
CASRAEPGTGIGNEQFF
>TRBJ2-2|TRBV30
CAWSVLGNRELFF
>TRBJ1-2|TRBV7-9
CASSLFRVSNYGYTF
>TRBJ1-2|TRBV28
CASSFRVGDGYTF